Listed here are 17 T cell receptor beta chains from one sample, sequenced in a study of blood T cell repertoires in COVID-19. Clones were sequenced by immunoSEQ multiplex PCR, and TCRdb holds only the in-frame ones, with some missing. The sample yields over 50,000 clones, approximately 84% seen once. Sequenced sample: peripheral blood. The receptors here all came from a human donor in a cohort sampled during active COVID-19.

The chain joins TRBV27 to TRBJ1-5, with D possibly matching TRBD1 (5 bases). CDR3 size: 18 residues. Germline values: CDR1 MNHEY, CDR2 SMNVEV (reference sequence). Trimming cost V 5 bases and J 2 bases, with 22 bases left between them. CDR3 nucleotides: TGTGCCAGCAGTCGTTACCCCTCCGGGGGGATGCGCAATCAGCCCCAGCATTTT. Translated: CASSRYPSGGMRNQPQHF.

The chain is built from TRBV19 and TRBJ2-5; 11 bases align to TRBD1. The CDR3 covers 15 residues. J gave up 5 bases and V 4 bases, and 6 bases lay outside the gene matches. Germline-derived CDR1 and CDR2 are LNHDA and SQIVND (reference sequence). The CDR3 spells CASSRRTGGAETQYF. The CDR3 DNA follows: TGTGCCAGTAGTAGACGGACAGGGGGCGCGGAGACCCAGTACTTC.

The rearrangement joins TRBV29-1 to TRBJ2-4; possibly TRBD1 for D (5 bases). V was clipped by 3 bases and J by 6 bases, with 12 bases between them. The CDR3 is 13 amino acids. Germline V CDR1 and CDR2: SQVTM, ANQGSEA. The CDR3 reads CSVEVGASNIQYF. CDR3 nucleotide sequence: TGCAGCGTTGAGGTAGGGGCTTCAAACATTCAGTACTTC. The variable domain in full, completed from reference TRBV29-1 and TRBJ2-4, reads SAVISQKPSRDICQRGTSLTIQCQVDSQVTMMFWYRQQPGQSLTLIATANQGSEATYESGFVIDKFPISRPNLTFSTLTVSNMSPEDSSIYLCSVEVGASNIQYFGAGTRLSVL.

This CDR3 reads CASSPPQGRIGANVLTF. CDR3 coding DNA: TGTGCCAGCTCACCACCCCAGGGCCGAATTGGGGCCAACGTCCTGACTTTC. The chain links TRBV18 to TRBJ2-6; perhaps TRBD1 as D (5 bases). Germline V CDR1 and CDR2: KGHSH, LQKENI. The CDR3 runs to 17 residues. V was cut by 0 bases and J by 3 bases, with 12 bases left in between.

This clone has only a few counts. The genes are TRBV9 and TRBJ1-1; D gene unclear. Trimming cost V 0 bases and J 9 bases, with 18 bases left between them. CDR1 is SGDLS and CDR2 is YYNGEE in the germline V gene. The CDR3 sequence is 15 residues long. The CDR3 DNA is TGTGCCAGCAGCGTAGATCTCTCCGGGTGGAAGCAAGCTTTCTTT. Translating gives CASSVDLSGWKQAFF. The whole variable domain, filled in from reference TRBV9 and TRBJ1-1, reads DSGVTQTPKHLITATGQRVTLRCSPRSGDLSVYWYQQSLDQGLQFLIQYYNGEERAKGNILERFSAQQFPDLHSELNLSSLELGDSALYFCASSVDLSGWKQAFFGQGTRLTVV.

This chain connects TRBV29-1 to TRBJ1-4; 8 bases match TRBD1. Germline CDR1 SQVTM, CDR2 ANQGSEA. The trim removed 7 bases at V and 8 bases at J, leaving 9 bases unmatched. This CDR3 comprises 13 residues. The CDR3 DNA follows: TGCAGCGCCAAGACAGGGGTGGTGGAAAAACTGTTTTTT. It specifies CSAKTGVVEKLFF.

The CDR3, as DNA: TGTGCCAGCAGTGGCACAGGGAGAGGACTTATGAACACTGAAGCTTTCTTT. Translation: CASSGTGRGLMNTEAFF. V and J are TRBV28 and TRBJ1-1; D perhaps matches TRBD1 (6 bases). Trimming removed 5 bases at V and 0 bases at J, with 19 bases between. CDR3 length: 17 residues. CDR1 is MDHEN and CDR2 is SYDVKM in the germline V gene.

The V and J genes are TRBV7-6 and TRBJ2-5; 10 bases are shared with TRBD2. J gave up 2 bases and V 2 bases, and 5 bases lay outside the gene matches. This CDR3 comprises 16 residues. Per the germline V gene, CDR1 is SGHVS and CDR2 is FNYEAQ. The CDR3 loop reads CASSLQRGGIQETQYF. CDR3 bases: TGTGCCAGCAGCTTACAGCGGGGGGGGATACAAGAGACCCAGTACTTC.

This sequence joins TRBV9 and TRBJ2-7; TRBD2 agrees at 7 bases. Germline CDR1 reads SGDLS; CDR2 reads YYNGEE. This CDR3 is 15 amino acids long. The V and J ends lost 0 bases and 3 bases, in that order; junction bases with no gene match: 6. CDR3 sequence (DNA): TGTGCCAGCAGCGTAGAGGGCGGGAGTGGCTACGAGCAGTACTTC. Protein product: CASSVEGGSGYEQYF.

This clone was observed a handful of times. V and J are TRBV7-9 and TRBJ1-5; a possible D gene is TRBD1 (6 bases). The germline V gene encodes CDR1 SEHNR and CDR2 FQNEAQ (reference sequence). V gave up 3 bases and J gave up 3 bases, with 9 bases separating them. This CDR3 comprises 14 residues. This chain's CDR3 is CASSFTGNNQPQHF. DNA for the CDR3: TGTGCCAGCAGCTTCACAGGGAACAATCAGCCCCAGCATTTT.

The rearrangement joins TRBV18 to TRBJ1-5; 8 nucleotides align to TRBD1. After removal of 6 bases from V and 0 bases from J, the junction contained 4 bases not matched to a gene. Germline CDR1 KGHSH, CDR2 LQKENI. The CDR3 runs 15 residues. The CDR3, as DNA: TGTGCCAGCTCGGTGGGACAGGATAGCAATCAGCCCCAGCATTTT. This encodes CASSVGQDSNQPQHF.

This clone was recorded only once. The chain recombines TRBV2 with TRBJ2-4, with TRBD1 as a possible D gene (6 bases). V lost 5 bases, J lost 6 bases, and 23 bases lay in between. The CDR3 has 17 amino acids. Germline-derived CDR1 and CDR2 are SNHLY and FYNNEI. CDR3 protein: CASSTIPTGPSLNIQYF. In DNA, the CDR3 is TGTGCCAGCAGTACTATCCCAACAGGGCCCTCCCTAAACATTCAGTACTTC.

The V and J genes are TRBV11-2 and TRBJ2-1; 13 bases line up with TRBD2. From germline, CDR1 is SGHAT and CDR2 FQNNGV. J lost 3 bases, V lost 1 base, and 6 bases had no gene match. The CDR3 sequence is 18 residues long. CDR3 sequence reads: CASSLGLLAGGHYNEQFF. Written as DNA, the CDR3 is TGTGCCAGCAGCTTAGGGCTACTAGCGGGAGGGCACTACAATGAGCAGTTCTTC.

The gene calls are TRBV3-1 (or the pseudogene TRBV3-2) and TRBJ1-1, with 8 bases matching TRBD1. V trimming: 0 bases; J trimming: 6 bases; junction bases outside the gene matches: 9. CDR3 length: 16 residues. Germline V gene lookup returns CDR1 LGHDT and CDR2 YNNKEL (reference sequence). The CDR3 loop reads CASSQDYPGGLPEAFF. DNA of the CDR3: TGTGCCAGCAGCCAAGATTACCCAGGGGGCCTTCCTGAAGCTTTCTTT.

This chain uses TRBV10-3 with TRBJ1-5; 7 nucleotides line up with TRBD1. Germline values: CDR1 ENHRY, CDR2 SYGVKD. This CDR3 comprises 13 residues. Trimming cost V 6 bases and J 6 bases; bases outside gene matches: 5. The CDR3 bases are TGTGCCATCAGCGCTGACAGGGTTCAGCCCCAGCATTTT. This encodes CAISADRVQPQHF.

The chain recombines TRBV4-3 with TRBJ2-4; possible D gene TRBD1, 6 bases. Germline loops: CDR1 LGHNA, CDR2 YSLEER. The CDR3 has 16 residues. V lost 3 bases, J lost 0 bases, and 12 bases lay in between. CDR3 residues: CASSQADRLAKNIQYF. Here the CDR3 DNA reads TGCGCCAGCAGCCAGGCCGACAGGCTAGCCAAAAACATTCAGTACTTC.

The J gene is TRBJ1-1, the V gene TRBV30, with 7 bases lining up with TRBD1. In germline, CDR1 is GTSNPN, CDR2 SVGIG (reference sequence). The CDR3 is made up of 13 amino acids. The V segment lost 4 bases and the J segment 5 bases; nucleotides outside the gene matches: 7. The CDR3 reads CAWKTGAITEAFF. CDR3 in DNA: TGTGCCTGGAAAACAGGGGCCATAACTGAAGCTTTCTTT.